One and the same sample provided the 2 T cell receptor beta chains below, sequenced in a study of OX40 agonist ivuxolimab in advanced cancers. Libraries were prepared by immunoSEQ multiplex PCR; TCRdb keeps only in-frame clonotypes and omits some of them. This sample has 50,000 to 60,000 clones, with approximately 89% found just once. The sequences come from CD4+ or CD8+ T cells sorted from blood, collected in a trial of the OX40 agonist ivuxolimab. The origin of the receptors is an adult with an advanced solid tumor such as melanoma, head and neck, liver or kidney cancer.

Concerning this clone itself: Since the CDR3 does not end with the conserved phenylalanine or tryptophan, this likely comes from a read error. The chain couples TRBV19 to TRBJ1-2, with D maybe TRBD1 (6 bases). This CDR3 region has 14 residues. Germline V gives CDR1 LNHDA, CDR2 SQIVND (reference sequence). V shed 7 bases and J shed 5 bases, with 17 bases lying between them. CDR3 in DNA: TGTGCCAGTACCGCGACAGGAAACCCATATGGCTACACCCTC. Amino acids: CASTATGNPYGYTL.

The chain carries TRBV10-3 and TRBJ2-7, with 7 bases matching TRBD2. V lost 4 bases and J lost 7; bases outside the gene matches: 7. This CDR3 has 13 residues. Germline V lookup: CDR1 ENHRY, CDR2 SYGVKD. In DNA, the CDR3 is TGTGCCATCAGTGGAGGTCTAGCGGAGGAGCAGTACTTC. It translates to CAISGGLAEEQYF.